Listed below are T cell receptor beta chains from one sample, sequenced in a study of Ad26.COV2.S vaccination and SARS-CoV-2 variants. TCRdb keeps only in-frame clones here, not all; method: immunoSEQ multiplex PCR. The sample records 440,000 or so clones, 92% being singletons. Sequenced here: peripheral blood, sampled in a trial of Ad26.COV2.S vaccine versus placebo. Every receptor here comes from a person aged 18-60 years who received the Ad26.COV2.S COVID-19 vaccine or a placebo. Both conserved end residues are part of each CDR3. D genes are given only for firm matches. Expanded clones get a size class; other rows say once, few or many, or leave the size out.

DNA: TGTGCCAGCAGTCCTCGGCAGGGGAACAATCAGCCCCAGCATTTT; CDR3: CASSPRQGNNQPQHF; J: TRBJ1-5; D: .; size: .; V: TRBV2
DNA: TGTGCCAGCAGCTTAGGTTTCGGGACTAGTCGTAATGAGCAGTTCTTC; CDR3: CASSLGFGTSRNEQFF; J: TRBJ2-1; D: TRBD2; size: .; V: TRBV11-3
DNA: TGTGCCAGCAGCTTATTGGGGGAAGGCAATCAGCCCCAGCATTTT; CDR3: CASSLLGEGNQPQHF; J: TRBJ1-5; D: .; size: .; V: TRBV7-2
DNA: TGTGCCACCAGCAGAGACACCCTTAACTCACCCCTCCACTTT; CDR3: CATSRDTLNSPLHF; J: TRBJ1-6; D: .; size: once; V: TRBV15
DNA: TGTGCCAGCAGGCTGGGACAGGGTATAGGCTACACCTTC; CDR3: CASRLGQGIGYTF; J: TRBJ1-2; D: TRBD1; size: .; V: TRBV28
DNA: TGTGCCAGCAGTAGGACAGGGGGCTTCTACGAGCAGTACTTC; CDR3: CASSRTGGFYEQYF; J: TRBJ2-7; D: TRBD1; size: .; V: TRBV6-5
DNA: TGTGCCAGCAGCCCCTTCCCCATCGGGAGCACCAGGGAGCAGTTCTTC; CDR3: CASSPFPIGSTREQFF; J: TRBJ2-1; D: .; size: .; V: TRBV11-2
DNA: TGTGCCAGCAGTAGACAGGGAGGATTCTACGAGCAGTACTTC; CDR3: CASSRQGGFYEQYF; J: TRBJ2-7; D: .; size: .; V: TRBV14
DNA: TGTGCCAGCAGCTCGACAGGGGCTGATGGCACTGAAGCTTTCTTT; CDR3: CASSSTGADGTEAFF; J: TRBJ1-1; D: TRBD1; size: .; V: TRBV7-6
DNA: TGTGCCAGTAGTCAGGACGGCTCCTACAATGAGCAGTTCTTC; CDR3: CASSQDGSYNEQFF; J: TRBJ2-1; D: .; size: .; V: TRBV19
DNA: TGTGCCAGCAGCTCACGTTTTACAGATACGCAGTATTTT; CDR3: CASSSRFTDTQYF; J: TRBJ2-3; D: .; size: .; V: TRBV7-2
DNA: TGTGCCAGCTCACCAGGGGGACAATACTACGAGCAGTACTTC; CDR3: CASSPGGQYYEQYF; J: TRBJ2-7; D: .; size: .; V: TRBV18
DNA: TGTGCCACCGGGGCAGGGGGCTCCTATAATTCACCCCTCCACTTT; CDR3: CATGAGGSYNSPLHF; J: TRBJ1-6; D: TRBD1; size: once; V: TRBV15
DNA: TGTGCCAGCAGTGGGACTAGCGGGGGCACAGATACGCAGTATTTT; CDR3: CASSGTSGGTDTQYF; J: TRBJ2-3; D: TRBD2; size: many; V: TRBV6-4
DNA: TGTGCCAGCTCATTCCCAGGGACAGGGTACGAGCAGTACTTC; CDR3: CASSFPGTGYEQYF; J: TRBJ2-7; D: TRBD1; size: .; V: TRBV18
DNA: TGTGCCAGCAGGGGGGGGGACTCCAACCCAGATACGCAGTATTTT; CDR3: CASRGGDSNPDTQYF; J: TRBJ2-3; D: TRBD2; size: .; V: TRBV11-3
DNA: TGCGCCAGCAGCTTGGCCGACACCCCCGAGACCCAGTACTTC; CDR3: CASSLADTPETQYF; J: TRBJ2-5; D: .; size: .; V: TRBV5-1
DNA: TGTGCCGGTAGAACCGTACCGACTAGCGTGGAAGATACGCAGTATTTT; CDR3: CAGRTVPTSVEDTQYF; J: TRBJ2-3; D: TRBD2; size: .; V: TRBV2
DNA: TGTGCCAGCAGCTTAGTATCTTCACCCCTCCACTTT; CDR3: CASSLVSSPLHF; J: TRBJ1-6; D: .; size: .; V: TRBV11-2
DNA: TGTGCCAGCAGTTTTAACCAGAACACCGGGGAGCTGTTTTTT; CDR3: CASSFNQNTGELFF; J: TRBJ2-2; D: .; size: .; V: TRBV6-6
DNA: TGTGCCAGCAGTGACCGAACAGGGGGCGCCTACGAGCAGTACTTC; CDR3: CASSDRTGGAYEQYF; J: TRBJ2-7; D: TRBD1; size: .; V: TRBV2
DNA: TGTGCCTGGAGTCTTAGCGGGGGGTGGGATACGCAGTATTTT; CDR3: CAWSLSGGWDTQYF; J: TRBJ2-3; D: TRBD2; size: .; V: TRBV30
DNA: TGTGCCAGCAGCCTCCAGGACCGCCGGGGGGGCACAGATACGCAGTATTTT; CDR3: CASSLQDRRGGTDTQYF; J: TRBJ2-3; D: TRBD2; size: .; V: TRBV11-2
DNA: .; CDR3: CATFAGTDPVVATPSEGYTF; J: TRBJ1-2; D: .; size: .; V: TRBV24-1
DNA: TGTGCCAGCAGTCCCGAAGACAGCACAGATACGCAGTATTTT; CDR3: CASSPEDSTDTQYF; J: TRBJ2-3; D: .; size: .; V: TRBV27
DNA: TGTGCTAGTGGTTCAAGGACAAGCTCCTATAATTCACCCCTCCACTTT; CDR3: CASGSRTSSYNSPLHF; J: TRBJ1-6; D: .; size: .; V: TRBV12-5
DNA: TGTGCCAGTAGTAAGGGGACCCCAGGGGGCACCCAGAATGAGCAGTTCTTC; CDR3: CASSKGTPGGTQNEQFF; J: TRBJ2-1; D: TRBD1; size: .; V: TRBV19
DNA: TGCGCCAGCAGTCCTGGAAGGGAAGTAGGCAAAAACATTCAGTACTTC; CDR3: CASSPGREVGKNIQYF; J: TRBJ2-4; D: .; size: .; V: TRBV4-3
DNA: TGTGCCAGCAGGGATGGACAGTCCTCTGGAAACACCATATATTTT; CDR3: CASRDGQSSGNTIYF; J: TRBJ1-3; D: .; size: once; V: TRBV6-5
DNA: TGTGCCAGCAGCGTACGGACGGCGGGAACCTATGGCTACACCTTC; CDR3: CASSVRTAGTYGYTF; J: TRBJ1-2; D: .; size: few; V: TRBV5-8
DNA: TGTGCCAGCAGCTTGGTGTCAGGGGGTTTGGCTTTCTTT; CDR3: CASSLVSGGLAFF; J: TRBJ1-1; D: TRBD1; size: .; V: TRBV5-6
DNA: TGTGCCAGCAGCTTAGTCGCCTCCCCCGCCACAGATACGCAGTATTTT; CDR3: CASSLVASPATDTQYF; J: TRBJ2-3; D: .; size: .; V: TRBV7-2
DNA: TGTGCCAGCACCGGGACGGCGAGTGGCGAGCAGTACTTC; CDR3: CASTGTASGEQYF; J: TRBJ2-7; D: .; size: .; V: TRBV2
DNA: TGTGCCAGCAGCTTGTATATTAACACTGAAGCTTTCTTT; CDR3: CASSLYINTEAFF; J: TRBJ1-1; D: .; size: few; V: TRBV5-5
DNA: TGTGCCACTCCCGGGGGCGGGGAAAACACAGATACGCAGTATTTT; CDR3: CATPGGGENTDTQYF; J: TRBJ2-3; D: .; size: .; V: TRBV2
DNA: TGTGCCAGCAGTCCTACAGGGTTCGGGCAGTTCTTC; CDR3: CASSPTGFGQFF; J: TRBJ2-1; D: .; size: .; V: TRBV12-3/TRBV12-4
DNA: TGTGCCAGCAGCTTTTTGGGCCCTGGAAATCAGCCCCAGCATTTT; CDR3: CASSFLGPGNQPQHF; J: TRBJ1-5; D: .; size: .; V: TRBV7-8
DNA: TGTGCCAGCAGTTACTCGACCCTGCCGGACACCTACGAGCAGTACTTC; CDR3: CASSYSTLPDTYEQYF; J: TRBJ2-7; D: .; size: .; V: TRBV6-6
DNA: TGTGCCAGCAGTTCCTGGGACGAATACAATGAGCAGTTCTTC; CDR3: CASSSWDEYNEQFF; J: TRBJ2-1; D: .; size: .; V: TRBV6-5
DNA: TGTGCCAGTAGTATTTACGGCAAGAACACCGGGGAGCTGTTTTTT; CDR3: CASSIYGKNTGELFF; J: TRBJ2-2; D: .; size: .; V: TRBV19
DNA: TGTGCCAGCTCCCGACCCGCAGGGGTGGATACGCAGTATTTT; CDR3: CASSRPAGVDTQYF; J: TRBJ2-3; D: .; size: .; V: TRBV18
DNA: TGTGCCAGCAGCCATCACCCAGGTTTCACTGAAGCTTTCTTT; CDR3: CASSHHPGFTEAFF; J: TRBJ1-1; D: .; size: .; V: TRBV5-8
DNA: TGCGCCAGCAGCCCACTGGTAGCGGTTAGCTCCTACAATGAGCAGTTCTTC; CDR3: CASSPLVAVSSYNEQFF; J: TRBJ2-1; D: .; size: .; V: TRBV5-1
DNA: TGTGCCAGCAGCTTAGCCCCAGGGGGCGCTGGGGCCAACGTCCTGACTTTC; CDR3: CASSLAPGGAGANVLTF; J: TRBJ2-6; D: TRBD1; size: .; V: TRBV7-9
DNA: TGTGCCAGGGACGAAAGGGGGTATGGCTACACCTTC; CDR3: CARDERGYGYTF; J: TRBJ1-2; D: .; size: .; V: TRBV30
DNA: TGTGCCAGCGCGAGTTTAACTACCTACGAGCAGTACTTC; CDR3: CASASLTTYEQYF; J: TRBJ2-7; D: .; size: .; V: TRBV7-9